This TCR beta chain originates from a study of blood T cell repertoires in COVID-19. As processed by the authors: From reference gene primer amplification, estimates of nucleated cell counts were derived. The repertoire was sequenced with immunoSEQ multiplex PCR; TCRdb's copy has only in-frame clones and lacks some. V, J and clone size reflect that table, while D and trimming were determined from the DNA. The sample contains about 26,000 clones, roughly 80% of which appear only once. The CDR3 contains 14 residues. Germline CDR1 is MDHEN and CDR2 is SYDVKM. The V gene end was trimmed by 4 bases and the J gene end by 8 bases; junction bases not matched to a gene: 10.

Specimen: peripheral blood. V usage is TRBV28 and J usage is TRBJ1-2, with 7 bases aligning to TRBD1. This TCR was recovered from a man aged 50-60 years with active or convalescent COVID-19. CDR3 in DNA: TGTGCCAGCAGTTCCATGACAGGGCACAAGGGCTACACCTTC. Amino acids: CASSSMTGHKGYTF.